Shown below are 31 T cell receptor beta chains from a single sample sequenced in a study of glioma-infiltrating T cells. Using RNA template, CDR3s of TCR alpha and beta were amplified with iRepertoire arm-PCR. TCRdb called the multiplex PCR reads again in MiXCR, with one record for every CDR3 protein. Counted here are approximately 120,000 distinct CDR3 sequences, around 25% occurring once; the ten biggest clones make up 30% to 35%. Sequenced: glioma tissue, nonneoplastic brain tissue, or PBMCs (not recorded which). The receptors stem from a human donor with low-grade glioma or glioblastoma, undergoing nonglioma brain surgery, or in good health (not recorded which).

This clonotype was seen just once. A much larger clone differs by one base, so this may be a read error. The rearrangement uses TRBV29-1 and TRBJ1-2, with D perhaps matching TRBD1 (5 bases). The CDR3 spans 14 residues. Germline-derived CDR1 and CDR2 are SQVTM and ANQGSEA. The CDR3 DNA reads as TGCAGCGTTGGGGGGGGGGACGTTAACTATGGCTGCACCTTC. Translating gives CSVGGGDVNYGCTF. Together with reference TRBV29-1 and TRBJ1-2, the CDR3 gives the full variable domain: SAVISQKPSRDICQRGTSLTIQCQVDSQVTMMFWYRQQPGQSLTLIATANQGSEATYESGFVIDKFPISRPNLTFSTLTVSNMSPEDSSIYLCSVGGGDVNYGCTFGSGTRLTVV.

At least ten counts were recorded for this clonotype. The rearrangement joins TRBV6-6 to TRBJ1-1; 9 bases agree with TRBD1. After removal of 2 bases from V and 2 bases from J, the junction contained 9 bases not matched to a gene. The germline CDR1 and CDR2 sequences are MNHNY and SVGAGI (reference sequence). CDR3 length: 17 residues. DNA for the CDR3: TGTGCCAGCAGTTACGGGGGGACAGGGTTCCTCAACACTGAAGCTTTCTTT. It specifies CASSYGGTGFLNTEAFF.

At least ten counts were recorded for this clonotype. The chain carries TRBV4-1 and TRBJ1-3; D gene uncertain. Trimming shortened V by 4 bases and J by 1 base, and 17 bases separated the two germline ends. The germline V gene encodes CDR1 MGHRA and CDR2 YSYEKL. This CDR3 spans 17 amino acids. Here the CDR3 reads CASSRQWGGSSGNTIYF. The CDR3 DNA reads TGCGCCAGCAGCCGGCAGTGGGGAGGGAGTTCTGGAAACACCATATATTTT.

This clonotype was counted many times. The rearrangement uses TRBV20-1 and TRBJ1-1, with a possible D match to TRBD1 (5 bases). Germline V gene sequence: CDR1 DFQATT, CDR2 SNEGSKA (reference sequence). The CDR3 totals 11 residues. Trimming took off 5 bases at V and 7 bases at J, with 11 bases between the two ends. For the CDR3, the DNA is TGCAGTGCTGGGACTGGGCTTGAAGCTTTCTTT. This translates into CSAGTGLEAFF.

This clonotype was seen ten or more times. The chain recombines TRBV7-2 with TRBJ1-1; 8 nucleotides align to TRBD1. Germline V CDR1 and CDR2: SGHTA, FQGNSA. V lost 5 bases to trimming and J lost 0 bases; unmatched junction nucleotides: 5. This CDR3 contains 15 residues. CDR3 coding DNA: TGTGCCAGCAGCGTTCGGGACAGGATGAACACTGAAGCTTTCTTT. Amino acids: CASSVRDRMNTEAFF.

This clonotype was seen a handful of times. The V call is TRBV7-9, the J call TRBJ1-3, with 8 bases fitting TRBD1. V lost 4 bases, J lost 0 bases, and 5 bases stayed unmatched. CDR1 is SEHNR and CDR2 is FQNEAQ in the germline V gene (reference sequence). The CDR3 runs 16 residues. The CDR3 sequence is CASSSGTGFSGNTIYF. For the CDR3, the DNA is TGTGCCAGCAGCTCCGGGACAGGTTTCTCTGGAAACACCATATATTTT. The full variable domain, rest sourced from reference TRBV7-9 and TRBJ1-3, is DTGVSQNPRHKITKRGQNVTFRCDPISEHNRLYWYRQTLGQGPEFLTYFQNEAQLEKSRLLSDRFSAERPKGSFSTLEIQRTEQGDSAMYLCASSSGTGFSGNTIYFGEGSWLTVV.

This clonotype was seen at least ten times. The chain combines TRBV7-2 with TRBJ2-5; 9 bases are shared with TRBD2. Trimming at V came to 0 bases and at J to 7 bases, leaving 6 bases not matched to a gene. The CDR3 extends over 15 amino acids. Germline CDR1 reads SGHTA; CDR2 reads FQGNSA. CDR3 amino acids: CASSLAFAGGGTQYF. CDR3 DNA sequence: TGTGCCAGCAGCTTAGCGTTCGCGGGGGGGGGGACCCAGTACTTC.

V usage is TRBV18 and J usage is TRBJ2-7; D gene uncertain. The V end lost 3 bases, the J end lost 8 bases, and 11 bases lay between the germline ends. The CDR3 has 12 residues. Germline lookup yields CDR1 KGHSH and CDR2 LQKENI. In DNA form, the CDR3 reads TGTGCCAGCTCACCGGCCCGATACCAGCAGTACTTC. The encoded protein is CASSPARYQQYF.

This chain connects TRBV29-1 to TRBJ2-1; perhaps TRBD2 as D (5 bases). CDR1 is SQVTM, CDR2 ANQGSEA, per germline. The length of the CDR3 is 17 residues. V lost 4 bases to trimming and J lost 2 bases, with 21 bases between them. The CDR3 loop is CSVVDTFLGGPYNEQFF. The CDR3, as DNA: TGCAGCGTTGTTGACACTTTCTTAGGAGGCCCCTACAATGAGCAGTTCTTC.

Many counts were recorded for this clonotype. CDR3 bases: TGTGCCAGCAGCCAAGTAATCGCCAGTACGCAGTATTTT. Protein product: CASSQVIASTQYF. The V and J genes are TRBV14 and TRBJ2-3, with D uncertain. Trimming cost V 1 base and J 8 bases, with 10 bases left between them. Germline assignment: CDR1 SGHDN and CDR2 FVKESK. This CDR3 region has 13 residues.

The chain joins TRBV29-1 to TRBJ2-7; TRBD2 aligns across 10 bases. With V trimmed by 1 base and J by 0 bases, 3 bases remained unmatched. Per the germline V gene, CDR1 is SQVTM and CDR2 is ANQGSEA. CDR3 length: 15 amino acids. The CDR3 region is CSVEGTSGSSYEQYF. CDR3 DNA: TGCAGCGTTGAAGGGACTAGCGGTAGCTCCTACGAGCAGTACTTC.

This clonotype has at least ten counts. The CDR3 reads CSAPGTINTEAFF. The CDR3 DNA reads TGCAGTGCTCCCGGGACGATTAACACTGAAGCTTTCTTT. The V gene is TRBV20-1, the J gene TRBJ1-1; possibly TRBD1 for D (5 bases). Germline lookup yields CDR1 DFQATT and CDR2 SNEGSKA (reference sequence). This CDR3 contains 13 residues. Trimming cost V 5 bases and J 2 bases, with 12 bases left between them.

This clonotype has a count of ten or more. The gene calls are TRBV7-2 and TRBJ1-5; no reliable D call. This CDR3 spans 15 amino acids. Trimming took off 1 base at V and 3 bases at J, with 10 bases between the two ends. Looked up from germline, CDR1 is SGHTA and CDR2 is FQGNSA. In DNA form, the CDR3 reads TGTGCCAGCAGCTTAGACCACTCGACCAATCAGCCCCAGCATTTT. This codes for CASSLDHSTNQPQHF.

This clonotype has a count of ten or more. This rearrangement joins TRBV4-1 to TRBJ1-5; D is unclear. This CDR3 contains 14 residues. The ends were cut back, 4 bases at V and 4 bases at J, with 11 bases in the middle. The V gene's germline CDR1 is MGHRA and CDR2 YSYEKL. The CDR3 bases are TGCGCCAGCAGCCCACAGTCACCTAATCAGCCCCAGCATTTT. It translates to CASSPQSPNQPQHF.

This clonotype came up many times. V is TRBV29-1 and J is TRBJ2-2, with 7 bases fitting TRBD1. There are 13 residues in the CDR3. Germline lookup yields CDR1 SQVTM and CDR2 ANQGSEA. Trimming cost V 6 bases and J 2 bases; bases outside gene matches: 3. The CDR3 sequence: CSVDRVNTGELFF. The DNA of the CDR3 is TGCAGCGTCGACAGGGTTAACACCGGGGAGCTGTTTTTT.

The chain's CDR3 is CASSLDSSSYEQYF. Written as DNA, the CDR3 is TGTGCCAGCAGCTTAGATAGCAGTTCCTACGAGCAGTACTTC. The chain employs TRBV11-2 and TRBJ2-7; no definite D call. The CDR3 spans 14 residues. CDR1 and CDR2 from the germline V gene are SGHAT and FQNNGV. Trimming left V 0 bases short and J 1 base short, with 7 bases between.

This clonotype came up many times. V is TRBV7-3 and J is TRBJ2-5; the D gene could be TRBD1 or TRBD2 (5 bases each). V shed 5 bases and J shed 2 bases, with 9 bases lying between them. CDR3 length equals 13 residues. CDR1 and CDR2 from the germline V gene are SGHTA and FQGTGA. The CDR3 protein is CASSMGRQETQYF. DNA for the CDR3: TGTGCCAGCAGCATGGGACGGCAAGAGACCCAGTACTTC.

The table lists this clonotype with a few counts. The chain uses TRBV5-1 and TRBJ2-7; D uncertain. The germline V and J ends were trimmed by 4 bases and 3 bases, with 11 bases remaining between them. Germline CDR1 and CDR2: SGHRS and YFSETQ. The CDR3 runs to 13 residues. The CDR3 protein is CASSRSTFYEQYF. The CDR3 nucleotides read TGCGCCAGCAGCCGATCAACATTCTACGAGCAGTACTTC.

In this sample, this clonotype turned up many times. The rearrangement joins TRBV20-1 to TRBJ1-1; no definite D call. This CDR3 is built from 14 residues. Deletions cut 0 bases from V and 2 bases from J, with 10 bases between. Germline V CDR1 and CDR2: DFQATT, SNEGSKA (reference sequence). The CDR3 DNA is TGCAGTGCTAGAGACGCCTCAGTCAACACTGAAGCTTTCTTT. Translating it yields CSARDASVNTEAFF.

This clonotype was counted many times. The V and J genes are TRBV7-6 and TRBJ2-5, with D tentatively TRBD1 or TRBD2 (5 bases each). This CDR3 is built from 14 residues. Per the germline V gene, CDR1 is SGHVS and CDR2 is FNYEAQ. V was trimmed by 5 bases and J by 2 bases, leaving 12 bases between them. The CDR3 here is CASSPGTGQETQYF. The CDR3 DNA is TGTGCCAGCAGCCCCGGGACCGGTCAAGAGACCCAGTACTTC.

This clonotype was observed at least ten times. This chain links TRBV6-1 with TRBJ2-1; no definite D call. Trimming took off 6 bases at V and 7 bases at J, with 10 bases between the two ends. The CDR3 extends over 12 amino acids. CDR1 is MNHNS and CDR2 is SASEGT in the germline V gene. This CDR3 is CASRSRRNEQFF. The CDR3 DNA is TGTGCCAGCAGATCCAGGAGAAATGAGCAGTTCTTC.

This clonotype appeared many times. The chain has TRBV4-1 and TRBJ2-1, with 9 bases matching TRBD2. Losses at the gene ends were 4 bases for V and 4 bases for J; bases not matched to a gene: 2. From germline, CDR1 is MGHRA and CDR2 YSYEKL. This CDR3 is 14 amino acids long. The CDR3 sequence: CASSRGGVYNEQFF. The CDR3 DNA reads TGCGCCAGCAGCCGCGGGGGGGTATACAATGAGCAGTTCTTC.

For the CDR3, the DNA is TGTGCCAGTAGGACAGGGGGAACCTACGAGCAGTACTTC. Protein product: CASRTGGTYEQYF. The rearrangement uses TRBV2 and TRBJ2-7; 10 positions match TRBD1. Germline V CDR1 and CDR2: SNHLY, FYNNEI. Trimming at V came to 9 bases and at J to 2 bases, leaving 4 bases not matched to a gene. The CDR3 runs to 13 residues. Full variable domain (remainder filled in from reference TRBV2 and TRBJ2-7): EPEVTQTPSHQVTQMGQEVILRCVPISNHLYFYWYRQILGQKVEFLVSFYNNEISEKSEIFDDQFSVERPDGSNFTLKIRSTKLEDSAMYFCASRTGGTYEQYFGPGTRLTVT.

As to this clonotype: The junction departs from the called germline gene at one end, perhaps through a read error. The rearrangement joins TRBV9 to TRBJ1-1, with D maybe TRBD1 (6 bases). Germline CDR1 SGDLS, CDR2 YYNGEE. The CDR3 sequence is 13 residues long. CDR3 sequence (DNA): TGTGCCAGCAGCGTAATAAGGGACACTGAAACTTTCTTT. Protein product: CASSVIRDTETFF.

This chain links TRBV19 with TRBJ1-1; no definite D call. Germline lookup yields CDR1 LNHDA and CDR2 SQIVND (reference sequence). The V gene lost 5 bases and the J gene lost 3 bases, with 13 bases spanning the gap. This CDR3 spans 14 amino acids. The CDR3 spells CASSSIGGDTEAFF. DNA of the CDR3: TGTGCCAGTAGTTCTATCGGCGGGGACACTGAAGCTTTCTTT.

In this sample, this clonotype turned up many times. V and J are TRBV3-1 and TRBJ2-7; 10 positions match TRBD1. The junction had 8 bases not matched to a gene; V was cut back by 7 bases and J by 2 bases. The germline V gene encodes CDR1 LGHDT and CDR2 YNNKEL (reference sequence). The CDR3 is 15 residues long. CDR3 in DNA: TGTGCCAGCACCCTTCGCGGACAGGGGGCCTACGAGCAGTACTTC. Translation: CASTLRGQGAYEQYF.

This clonotype was detected many times. The chain uses TRBV12-3 or TRBV12-4 and TRBJ2-7; D not resolved. The CDR3 spans 13 residues. V lost 3 bases, J lost 5 bases, and 11 bases lay in between. CDR3 protein: CASSLGNFNEQYF. As DNA, the CDR3 is TGTGCCAGCAGTTTGGGAAATTTTAACGAGCAGTACTTC.

A note on this clonotype: A read error is likely, as this CDR3 ends without the conserved phenylalanine or tryptophan. No DNA is shown, since the ends of the CDR3 on it are uncertain; the CDR3 is the one TCRdb lists. This chain joins TRBV6-1 and TRBJ1-2. The CDR3 length is 12 residues, termini included. Germline V gene data show CDR1 as MNHNS and CDR2 as SASEGT. CDR3 loop: CASSQGIYGYTC.

The J gene is TRBJ1-1, the V gene TRBV27; no clear D gene. Trimming shortened V by 2 bases and J by 7 bases, and 14 bases separated the two germline ends. Germline loops: CDR1 MNHEY, CDR2 SMNVEV (reference sequence). This CDR3 spans 14 amino acids. The CDR3 DNA sequence: TGTGCCAGCAGTTTAATGGACGGAGGTAATGAAGCTTTCTTT. Its translation is CASSLMDGGNEAFF.

The table lists this clonotype with many counts. The V call is TRBV24-1, the J call TRBJ2-7; tentative D call: TRBD2 (7 bases). V lost 4 bases to trimming and J lost 3 bases, with 15 bases between them. Germline lookup yields CDR1 KGHDR and CDR2 SFDVKD. The CDR3 totals 15 residues. As DNA, the CDR3 is TGTGCCACCAGTGAAGGGGGGGGGCCCGACTACGAGCAGTACTTC. It is translated as CATSEGGGPDYEQYF.

This clonotype was counted at least ten times. The chain uses TRBV6-5 and TRBJ2-7; D gene unclear. Per germline, CDR1 MNHEY and CDR2 SVGAGI. Trimming took 1 base from V and 0 from J, leaving 13 bases between them. This CDR3 has 16 amino acids. CDR3 amino acids: CASSYFDKHSSYEQYF. The CDR3 DNA reads TGTGCCAGCAGTTACTTCGACAAACACAGCTCCTACGAGCAGTACTTC.